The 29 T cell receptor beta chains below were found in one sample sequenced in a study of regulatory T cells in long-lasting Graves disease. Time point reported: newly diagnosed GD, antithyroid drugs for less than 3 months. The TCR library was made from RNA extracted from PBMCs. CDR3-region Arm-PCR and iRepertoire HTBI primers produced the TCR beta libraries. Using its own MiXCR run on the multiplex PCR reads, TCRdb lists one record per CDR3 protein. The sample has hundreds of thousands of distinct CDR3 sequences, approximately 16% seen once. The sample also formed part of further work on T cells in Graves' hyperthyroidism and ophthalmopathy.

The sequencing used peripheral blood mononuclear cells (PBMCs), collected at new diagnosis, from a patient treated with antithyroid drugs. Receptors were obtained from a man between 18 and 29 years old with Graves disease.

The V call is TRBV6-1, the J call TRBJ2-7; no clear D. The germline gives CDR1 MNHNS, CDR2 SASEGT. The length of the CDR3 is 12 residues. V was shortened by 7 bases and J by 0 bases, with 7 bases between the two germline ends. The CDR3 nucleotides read TGTGCCAGCATGTTTAGCTCCTACGAGCAGTACTTC. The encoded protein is CASMFSSYEQYF.

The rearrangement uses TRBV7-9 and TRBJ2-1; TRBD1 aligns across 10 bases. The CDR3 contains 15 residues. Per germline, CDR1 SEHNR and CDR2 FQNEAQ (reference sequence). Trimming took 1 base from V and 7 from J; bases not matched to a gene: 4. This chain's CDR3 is CASSLGQGARNEQFF. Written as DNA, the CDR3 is TGTGCCAGCAGCTTAGGACAGGGGGCAAGAAATGAGCAGTTCTTC.

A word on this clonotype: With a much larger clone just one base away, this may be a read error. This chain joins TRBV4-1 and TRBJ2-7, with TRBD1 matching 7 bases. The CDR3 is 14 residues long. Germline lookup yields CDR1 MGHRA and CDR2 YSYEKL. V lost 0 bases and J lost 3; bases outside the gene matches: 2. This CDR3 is CASSQDGQDYEQYF. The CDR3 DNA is TGCGCCAGCAGCCAAGATGGACAGGACTACGAGCAGTACTTC.

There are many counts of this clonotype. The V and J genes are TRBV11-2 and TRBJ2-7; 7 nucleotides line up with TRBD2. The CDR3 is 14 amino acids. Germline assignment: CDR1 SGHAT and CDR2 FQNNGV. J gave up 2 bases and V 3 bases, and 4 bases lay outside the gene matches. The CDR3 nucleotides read TGTGCCAGCAGCTTGCCGGGGGGAACCTACGAGCAGTACTTC. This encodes CASSLPGGTYEQYF.

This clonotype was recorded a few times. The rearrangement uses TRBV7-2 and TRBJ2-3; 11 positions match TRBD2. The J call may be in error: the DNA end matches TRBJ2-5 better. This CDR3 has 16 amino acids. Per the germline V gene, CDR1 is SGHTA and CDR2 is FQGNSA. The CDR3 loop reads CASNQGLAGGGETQYF. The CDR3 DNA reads TGTGCCAGCAACCAAGGGTTAGCGGGAGGGGGAGAGACCCAGTACTTC.

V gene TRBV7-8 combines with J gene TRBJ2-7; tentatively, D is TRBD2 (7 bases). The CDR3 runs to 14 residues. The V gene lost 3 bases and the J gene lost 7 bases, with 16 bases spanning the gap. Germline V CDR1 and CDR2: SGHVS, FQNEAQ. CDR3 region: CASSLGRGSREQYF. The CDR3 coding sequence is TGTGCCAGCAGCTTGGGGAGGGGGTCCCGGGAGCAGTACTTC.

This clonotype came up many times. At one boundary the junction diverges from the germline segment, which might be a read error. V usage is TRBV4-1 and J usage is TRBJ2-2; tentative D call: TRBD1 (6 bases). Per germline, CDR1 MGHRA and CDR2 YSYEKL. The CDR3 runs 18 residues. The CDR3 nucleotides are TGTGCCAGCAGCCGATTGGAAGGACTGGGACAGAACACCGGGGAGCTGTTTTTT. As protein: CASSRLEGLGQNTGELFF.

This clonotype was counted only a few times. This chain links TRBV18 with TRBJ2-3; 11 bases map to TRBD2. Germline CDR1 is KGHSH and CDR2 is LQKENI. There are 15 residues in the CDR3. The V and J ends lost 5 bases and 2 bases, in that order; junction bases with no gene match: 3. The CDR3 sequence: CASSTTSGITDTQYF. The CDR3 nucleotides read TGTGCCAGCTCAACGACTAGCGGGATCACAGATACGCAGTATTTT.

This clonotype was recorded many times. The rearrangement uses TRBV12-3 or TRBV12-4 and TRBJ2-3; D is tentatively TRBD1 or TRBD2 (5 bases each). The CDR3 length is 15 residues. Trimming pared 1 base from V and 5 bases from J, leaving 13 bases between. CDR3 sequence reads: CASSLGDPNRDTQYF. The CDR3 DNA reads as TGTGCCAGCAGTTTAGGGGACCCGAACAGAGATACGCAGTATTTT.

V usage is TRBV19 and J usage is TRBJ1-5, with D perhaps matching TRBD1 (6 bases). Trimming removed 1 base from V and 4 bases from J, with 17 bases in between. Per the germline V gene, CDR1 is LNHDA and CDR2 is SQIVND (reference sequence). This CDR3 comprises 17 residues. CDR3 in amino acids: CASSIVEGGGRNQPQHF. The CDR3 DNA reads TGTGCCAGTAGTATAGTGGAGGGGGGGGGTCGGAATCAGCCCCAGCATTTT. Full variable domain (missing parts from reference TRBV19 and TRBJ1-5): DGGITQSPKYLFRKEGQNVTLSCEQNLNHDAMYWYRQDPGQGLRLIYYSQIVNDFQKGDIAEGYSVSREKKESFPLTVTSAQKNPTAFYLCASSIVEGGGRNQPQHFGDGTRLSIL.

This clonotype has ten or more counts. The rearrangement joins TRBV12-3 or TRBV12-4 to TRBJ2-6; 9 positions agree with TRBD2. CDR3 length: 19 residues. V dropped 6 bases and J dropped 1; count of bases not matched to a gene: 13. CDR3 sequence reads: CASSLEVAGAISGANVLTF. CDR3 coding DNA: TGTGCCAGCAGCCTCGAGGTAGCGGGAGCGATTTCTGGGGCCAACGTCCTGACTTTC.

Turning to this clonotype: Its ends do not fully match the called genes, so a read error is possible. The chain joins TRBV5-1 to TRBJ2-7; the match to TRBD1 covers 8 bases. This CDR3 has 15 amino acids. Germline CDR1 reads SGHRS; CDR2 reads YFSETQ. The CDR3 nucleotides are TGTGCCAGCAGCTTGGCCGGCAGGGGGCCGGGCGAGCAGTACTTC. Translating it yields CASSLAGRGPGEQYF.

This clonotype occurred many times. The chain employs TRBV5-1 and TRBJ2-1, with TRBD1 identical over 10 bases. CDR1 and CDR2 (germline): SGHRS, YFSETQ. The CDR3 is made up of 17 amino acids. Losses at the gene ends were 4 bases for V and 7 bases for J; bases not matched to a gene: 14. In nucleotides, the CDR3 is TGCGCCAGCAGCCCTCGTCCAGGGACAGGGGTTTGGAATGAGCAGTTCTTC. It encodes CASSPRPGTGVWNEQFF.

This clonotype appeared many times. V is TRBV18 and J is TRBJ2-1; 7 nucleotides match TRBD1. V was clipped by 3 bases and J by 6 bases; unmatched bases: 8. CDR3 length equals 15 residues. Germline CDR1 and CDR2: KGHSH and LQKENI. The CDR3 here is CASSPDRVTPNEQFF. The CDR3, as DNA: TGTGCCAGCTCACCCGACAGGGTCACTCCCAATGAGCAGTTCTTC.

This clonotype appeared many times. CDR3 region: CASSLAAGEHTEAFF. CDR3 DNA sequence: TGTGCCAGCAGCTTAGCGGCGGGGGAACACACTGAAGCTTTCTTT. The gene calls are TRBV7-9 and TRBJ1-1, with D possibly being TRBD1 (5 bases). The CDR3 is 15 amino acids. The germline V and J ends were trimmed by 0 bases and 3 bases, with 11 bases remaining between them. Germline loops: CDR1 SEHNR, CDR2 FQNEAQ (reference sequence).

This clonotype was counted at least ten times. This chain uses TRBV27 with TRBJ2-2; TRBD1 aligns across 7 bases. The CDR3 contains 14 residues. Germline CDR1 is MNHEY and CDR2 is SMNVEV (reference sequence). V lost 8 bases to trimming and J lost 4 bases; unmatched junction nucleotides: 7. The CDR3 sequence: CASLTGALTGELFF. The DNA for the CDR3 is TGTGCCAGCCTAACAGGGGCTCTCACCGGGGAGCTGTTTTTT.

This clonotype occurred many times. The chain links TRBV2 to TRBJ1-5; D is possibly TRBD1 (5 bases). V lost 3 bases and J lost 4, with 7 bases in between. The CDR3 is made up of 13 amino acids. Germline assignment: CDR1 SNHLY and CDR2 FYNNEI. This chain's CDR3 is CASSEWGNQPQHF. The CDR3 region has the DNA TGTGCCAGCAGTGAGTGGGGGAATCAGCCCCAGCATTTT.

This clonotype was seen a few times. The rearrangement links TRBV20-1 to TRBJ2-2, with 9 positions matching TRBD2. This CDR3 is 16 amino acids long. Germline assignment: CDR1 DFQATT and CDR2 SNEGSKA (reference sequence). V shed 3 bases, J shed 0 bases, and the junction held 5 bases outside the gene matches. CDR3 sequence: CSARGIAGANTGELFF. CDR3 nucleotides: TGCAGTGCTAGGGGAATAGCGGGAGCGAACACCGGGGAGCTGTTTTTT.

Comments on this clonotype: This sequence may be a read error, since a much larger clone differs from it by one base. In DNA form, the CDR3 reads TGTGCCAGCAGTCCCGAGGCGGGAGCCGGAGATGCGCAGTATTTT. This translates into CASSPEAGAGDAQYF. This chain uses TRBV2 with TRBJ2-3, with 7 bases lining up with TRBD2. Germline V gives CDR1 SNHLY, CDR2 FYNNEI. CDR3 length equals 15 residues. Variable domain in full (rest from reference TRBV2 and TRBJ2-3): EPEVTQTPSHQVTQMGQEVILRCVPISNHLYFYWYRQILGQKVEFLVSFYNNEISEKSEIFDDQFSVERPDGSNFTLKIRSTKLEDSAMYFCASSPEAGAGDAQYFGPGTRLTVL.

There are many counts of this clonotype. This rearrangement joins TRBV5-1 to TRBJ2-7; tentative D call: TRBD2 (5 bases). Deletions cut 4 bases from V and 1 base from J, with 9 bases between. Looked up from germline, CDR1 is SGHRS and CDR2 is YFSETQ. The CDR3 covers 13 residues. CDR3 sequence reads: CASSRGISYEQYF. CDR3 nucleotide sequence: TGCGCCAGCAGCCGAGGGATTTCCTACGAGCAGTACTTC. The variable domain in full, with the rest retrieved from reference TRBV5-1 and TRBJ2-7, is KAGVTQTPRYLIKTRGQQVTLSCSPISGHRSVSWYQQTPGQGLQFLFEYFSETQRNKGNFPGRFSGRQFSNSRSEMNVSTLELGDSALYLCASSRGISYEQYFGPGTRLTVT.

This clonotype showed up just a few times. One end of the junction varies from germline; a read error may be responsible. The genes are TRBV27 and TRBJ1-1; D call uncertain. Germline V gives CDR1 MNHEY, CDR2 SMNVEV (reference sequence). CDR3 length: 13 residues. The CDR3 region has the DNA TGTGCCGGCAGTTTATGGGTCGGCACTGAAGCTTTCTTT. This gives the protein CAGSLWVGTEAFF.

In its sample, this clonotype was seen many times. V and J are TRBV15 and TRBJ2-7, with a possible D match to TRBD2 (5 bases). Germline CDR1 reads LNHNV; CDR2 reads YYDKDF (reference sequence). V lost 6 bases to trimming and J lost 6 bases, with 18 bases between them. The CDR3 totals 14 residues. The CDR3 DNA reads TGTGCCACCAGTATCCCTAGCAAGGTCGGCGAGCAGTACTTC. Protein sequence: CATSIPSKVGEQYF.

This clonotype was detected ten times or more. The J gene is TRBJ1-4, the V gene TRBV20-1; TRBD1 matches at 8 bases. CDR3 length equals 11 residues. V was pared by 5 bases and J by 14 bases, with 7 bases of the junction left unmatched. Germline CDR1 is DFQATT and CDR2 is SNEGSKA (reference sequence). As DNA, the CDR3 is TGCAGTGCTGGACAGGGTTATCCCCTGTTTTTT. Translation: CSAGQGYPLFF.

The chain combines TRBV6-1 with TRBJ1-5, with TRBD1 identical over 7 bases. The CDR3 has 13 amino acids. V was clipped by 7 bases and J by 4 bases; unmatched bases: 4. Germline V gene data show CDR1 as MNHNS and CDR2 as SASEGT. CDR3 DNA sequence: TGTGCCAGCACGACAGGGCTAAATCAGCCCCAGCATTTT. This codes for CASTTGLNQPQHF.

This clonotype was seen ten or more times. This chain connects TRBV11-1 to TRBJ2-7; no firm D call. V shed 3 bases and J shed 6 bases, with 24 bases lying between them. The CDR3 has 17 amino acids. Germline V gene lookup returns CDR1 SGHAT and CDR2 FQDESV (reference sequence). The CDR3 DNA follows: TGTGCCAGCAGCTTTGAAAAGACCGGGTCTCGGAAGGGCGAGCAGTACTTC. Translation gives CASSFEKTGSRKGEQYF.

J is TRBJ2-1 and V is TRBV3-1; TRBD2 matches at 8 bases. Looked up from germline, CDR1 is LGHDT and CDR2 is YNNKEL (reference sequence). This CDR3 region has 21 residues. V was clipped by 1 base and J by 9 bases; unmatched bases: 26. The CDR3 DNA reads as TGTGCCAGCAGCCAAGTTCTTGGCGGGAGGATCATGGGCGGGGTGTTTGGTGAGCAGTTCTTC. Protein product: CASSQVLGGRIMGGVFGEQFF.

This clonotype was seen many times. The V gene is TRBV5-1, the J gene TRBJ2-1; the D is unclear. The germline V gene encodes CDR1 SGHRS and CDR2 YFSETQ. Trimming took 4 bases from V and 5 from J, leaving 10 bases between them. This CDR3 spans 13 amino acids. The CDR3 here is CASSPSNNNEQFF. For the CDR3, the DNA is TGCGCCAGCAGCCCAAGTAACAACAATGAGCAGTTCTTC. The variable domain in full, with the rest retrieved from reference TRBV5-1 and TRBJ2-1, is KAGVTQTPRYLIKTRGQQVTLSCSPISGHRSVSWYQQTPGQGLQFLFEYFSETQRNKGNFPGRFSGRQFSNSRSEMNVSTLELGDSALYLCASSPSNNNEQFFGPGTRLTVL.

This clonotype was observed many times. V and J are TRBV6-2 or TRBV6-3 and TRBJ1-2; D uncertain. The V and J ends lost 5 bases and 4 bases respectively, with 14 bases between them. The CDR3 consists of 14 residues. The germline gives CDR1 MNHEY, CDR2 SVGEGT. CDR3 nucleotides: TGTGCCAGCAGTGAAGCAGGCAGTTTCTATGGCTACACCTTC. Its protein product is CASSEAGSFYGYTF.

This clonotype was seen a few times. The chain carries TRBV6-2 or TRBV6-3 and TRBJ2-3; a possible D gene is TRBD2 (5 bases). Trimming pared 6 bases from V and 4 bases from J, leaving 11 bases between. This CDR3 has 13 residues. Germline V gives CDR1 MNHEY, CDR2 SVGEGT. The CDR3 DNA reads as TGTGCCAGCAGGAGTATTAGCGCAGATACGCAGTATTTT. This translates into CASRSISADTQYF.